Sequencing of this T cell receptor beta chain was carried out in a study of CD8 T cell repertoires and HIV-1 epitope variants. Across the study: Controls were a CMV, EBV and flu pool, Ebola AY9, and no peptide. Epitopes were three Gag families plus Nef HW9 and YT9. IL-2, IL-7 and IL-15 were added on days 3 and 7 of 10-day cultures. Study findings and constraints: Nine TCR beta clonotypes were antigen-specific, roughly six apparently recognizing autologous or escape variants.

CDR3 length equals 15 residues. Germline V gene data show CDR1 as SNHLY and CDR2 as FYNNEI. V dropped 1 base and J dropped 2; count of bases not matched to a gene: 5. As regards this clone: Its cognate antigen is unknown.

This table comes from immunoSEQ multiplex PCR, and its TCRdb copy is limited to in-frame clones, with some not included. The sample consists of about 5,300 clones, about 63% of them appearing once. J is TRBJ2-7 and V is TRBV2; 7 nucleotides line up with TRBD2. The sample was cultured CD8+ T cells derived from PBMCs. This TCR came from a male donor with HIV. Here the CDR3 DNA reads TGTGCCAGCAGTGAAGGGCTAGCGGTCGCCTACGAGCAGTACTTC. Translated, it gives CASSEGLAVAYEQYF.